This TCR beta chain was identified during a study of CD8 T cells in ankylosing spondylitis. Study-wide findings and caveats: Disease-associated clones were reportedly significantly overrepresented in matched ankylosing spondylitis synovial fluid. A motif in TCR beta, a set of under ten highly homologous variants, appeared characteristic of ankylosing spondylitis blood. Certain motif variants had earlier been reported in reactive arthritis synovial fluid and blood.

This clonotype was seen ten or more times. Its antigen is still unknown. For TCR beta, libraries came from quantitative 5'-RACE with molecular barcodes. TCRdb re-called the 5' RACE reads through MiXCR, storing one row per CDR3 protein. The sample records more than 500,000 distinct CDR3 sequences, approximately 5.3% being singletons. Germline V gives CDR1 DFQATT, CDR2 SNEGSKA (reference sequence). The CDR3 covers 13 residues. Trimming cost V 7 bases and J 2 bases, with 13 bases left between them. This TCR was sampled from a male donor with ankylosing spondylitis. The sample taken for sequencing was blood, either unsorted or a sorted T cell fraction (not recorded which). V and J are TRBV20-1 and TRBJ2-3; the D is unclear. CDR3 protein: CSVSDGATDTQYF. The CDR3 region has the DNA TGCAGTGTATCGGACGGAGCCACAGATACGCAGTATTTT.